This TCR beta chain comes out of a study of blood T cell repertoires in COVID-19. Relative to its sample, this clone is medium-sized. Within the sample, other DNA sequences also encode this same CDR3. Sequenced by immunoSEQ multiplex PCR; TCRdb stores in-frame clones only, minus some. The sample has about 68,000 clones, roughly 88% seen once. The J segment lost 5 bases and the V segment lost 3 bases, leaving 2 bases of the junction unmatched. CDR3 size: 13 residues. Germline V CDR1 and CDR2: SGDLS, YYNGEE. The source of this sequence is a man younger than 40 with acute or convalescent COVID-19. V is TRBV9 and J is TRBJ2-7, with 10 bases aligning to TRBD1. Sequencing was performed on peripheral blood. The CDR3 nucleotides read TGTGCCAGCAGCGAAGGGACAGGGGACGAGCAGTACTTC. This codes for CASSEGTGDEQYF. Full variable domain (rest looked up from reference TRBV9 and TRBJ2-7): DSGVTQTPKHLITATGQRVTLRCSPRSGDLSVYWYQQSLDQGLQFLIQYYNGEERAKGNILERFSAQQFPDLHSELNLSSLELGDSALYFCASSEGTGDEQYFGPGTRLTVT.